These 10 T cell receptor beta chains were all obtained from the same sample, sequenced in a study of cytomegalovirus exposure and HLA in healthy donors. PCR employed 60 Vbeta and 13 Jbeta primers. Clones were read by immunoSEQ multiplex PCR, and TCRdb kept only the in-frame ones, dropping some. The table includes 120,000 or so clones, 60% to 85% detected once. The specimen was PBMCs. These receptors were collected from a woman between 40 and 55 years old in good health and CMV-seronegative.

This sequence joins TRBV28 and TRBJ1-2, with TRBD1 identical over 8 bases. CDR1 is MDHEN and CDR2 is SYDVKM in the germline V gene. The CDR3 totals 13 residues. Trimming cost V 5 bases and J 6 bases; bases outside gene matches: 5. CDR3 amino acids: CASSPRTGNGYTF. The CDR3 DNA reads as TGTGCCAGCAGTCCTCGGACAGGGAATGGCTACACCTTC.

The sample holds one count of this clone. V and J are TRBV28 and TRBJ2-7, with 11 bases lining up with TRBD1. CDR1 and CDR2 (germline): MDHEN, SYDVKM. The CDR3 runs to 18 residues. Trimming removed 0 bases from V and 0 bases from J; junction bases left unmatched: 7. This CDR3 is CASSLWSGTGGASYEQYF. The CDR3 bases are TGTGCCAGCAGTTTATGGTCCGGGACAGGGGGGGCCTCCTACGAGCAGTACTTC.

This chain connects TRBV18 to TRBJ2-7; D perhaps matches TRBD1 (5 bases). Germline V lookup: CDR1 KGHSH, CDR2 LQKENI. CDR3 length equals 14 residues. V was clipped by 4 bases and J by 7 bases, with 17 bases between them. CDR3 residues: CASSLAPSAGEQYF. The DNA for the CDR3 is TGTGCCAGCTCACTAGCCCCCAGTGCAGGGGAGCAGTACTTC.

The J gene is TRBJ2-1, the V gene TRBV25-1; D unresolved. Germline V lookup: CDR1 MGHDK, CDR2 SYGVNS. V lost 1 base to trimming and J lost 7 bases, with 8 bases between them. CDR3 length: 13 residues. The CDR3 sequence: CASSESMWNEQFF. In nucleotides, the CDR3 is TGTGCCAGCAGTGAATCTATGTGGAATGAGCAGTTCTTC.

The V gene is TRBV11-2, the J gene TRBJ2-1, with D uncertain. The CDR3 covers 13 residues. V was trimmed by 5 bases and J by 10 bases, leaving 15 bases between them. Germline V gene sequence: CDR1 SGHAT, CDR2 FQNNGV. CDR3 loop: CASSTTARAEQFF. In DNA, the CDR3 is TGTGCCAGCAGCACGACCGCTAGAGCCGAGCAGTTCTTC. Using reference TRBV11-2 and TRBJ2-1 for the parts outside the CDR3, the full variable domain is EAGVAQSPRYKIIEKRQSVAFWCNPISGHATLYWYQQILGQGPKLLIQFQNNGVVDDSQLPKDRFSAERLKGVDSTLKIQPAKLEDSAVYLCASSTTARAEQFFGPGTRLTVL.

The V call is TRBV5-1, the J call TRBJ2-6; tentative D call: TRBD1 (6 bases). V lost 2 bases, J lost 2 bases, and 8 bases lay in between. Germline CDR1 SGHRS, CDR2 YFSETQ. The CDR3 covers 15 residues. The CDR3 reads CASSLQGAGANVLTF. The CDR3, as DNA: TGCGCCAGCAGCTTACAGGGTGCTGGGGCCAACGTCCTGACTTTC.

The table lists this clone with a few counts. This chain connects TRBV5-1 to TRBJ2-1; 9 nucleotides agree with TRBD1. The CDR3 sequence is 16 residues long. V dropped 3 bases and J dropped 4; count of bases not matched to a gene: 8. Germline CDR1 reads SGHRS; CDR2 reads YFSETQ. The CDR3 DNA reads TGCGCCAGCAGCTATAGGAGAGGACAGGGGTACAATGAGCAGTTCTTC. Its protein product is CASSYRRGQGYNEQFF. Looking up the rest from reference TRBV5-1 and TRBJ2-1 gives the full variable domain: KAGVTQTPRYLIKTRGQQVTLSCSPISGHRSVSWYQQTPGQGLQFLFEYFSETQRNKGNFPGRFSGRQFSNSRSEMNVSTLELGDSALYLCASSYRRGQGYNEQFFGPGTRLTVL.

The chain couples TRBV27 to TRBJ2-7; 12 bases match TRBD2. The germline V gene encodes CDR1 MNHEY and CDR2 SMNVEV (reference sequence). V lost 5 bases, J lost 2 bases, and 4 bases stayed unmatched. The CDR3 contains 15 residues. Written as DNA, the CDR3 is TGTGCCAGCAGTACCAGGACTAGCGGGACCTACGAGCAGTACTTC. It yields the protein CASSTRTSGTYEQYF.

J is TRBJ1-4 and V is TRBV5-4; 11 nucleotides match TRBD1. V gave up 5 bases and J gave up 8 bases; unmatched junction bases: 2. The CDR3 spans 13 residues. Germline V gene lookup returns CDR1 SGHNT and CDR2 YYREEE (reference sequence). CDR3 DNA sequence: TGTGCCAGCAGTGGACAGGGGGCGGAAAAACTGTTTTTT. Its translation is CASSGQGAEKLFF.

CDR3 sequence reads: CASSLGGDDPLFF. CDR3 DNA: TGTGCCAGCAGCCTAGGGGGCGACGATCCACTGTTTTTT. The chain uses TRBV7-9 and TRBJ1-4; TRBD1 matches at 7 bases. This CDR3 has 13 residues. From germline, CDR1 is SEHNR and CDR2 FQNEAQ (reference sequence). The trim removed 5 bases at V and 13 bases at J, leaving 10 bases unmatched.